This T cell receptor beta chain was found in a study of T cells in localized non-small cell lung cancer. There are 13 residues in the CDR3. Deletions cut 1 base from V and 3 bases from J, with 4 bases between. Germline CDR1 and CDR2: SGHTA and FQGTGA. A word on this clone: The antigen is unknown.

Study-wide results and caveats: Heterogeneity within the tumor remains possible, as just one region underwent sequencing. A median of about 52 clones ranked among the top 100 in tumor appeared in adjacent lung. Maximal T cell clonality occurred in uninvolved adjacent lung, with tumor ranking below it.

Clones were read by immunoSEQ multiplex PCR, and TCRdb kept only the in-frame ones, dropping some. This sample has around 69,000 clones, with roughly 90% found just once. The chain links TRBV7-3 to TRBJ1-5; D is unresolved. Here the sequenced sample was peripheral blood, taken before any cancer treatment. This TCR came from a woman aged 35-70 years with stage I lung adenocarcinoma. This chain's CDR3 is CASSLSFNQPQHF. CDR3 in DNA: TGTGCCAGCAGCTTAAGTTTCAATCAGCCCCAGCATTTT. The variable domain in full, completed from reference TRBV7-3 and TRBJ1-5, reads GAGVSQTPSNKVTEKGKYVELRCDPISGHTALYWYRQSLGQGPEFLIYFQGTGAADDSGLPNDRFFAVRPEGSVSTLKIQRTERGDSAVYLCASSLSFNQPQHFGDGTRLSIL.